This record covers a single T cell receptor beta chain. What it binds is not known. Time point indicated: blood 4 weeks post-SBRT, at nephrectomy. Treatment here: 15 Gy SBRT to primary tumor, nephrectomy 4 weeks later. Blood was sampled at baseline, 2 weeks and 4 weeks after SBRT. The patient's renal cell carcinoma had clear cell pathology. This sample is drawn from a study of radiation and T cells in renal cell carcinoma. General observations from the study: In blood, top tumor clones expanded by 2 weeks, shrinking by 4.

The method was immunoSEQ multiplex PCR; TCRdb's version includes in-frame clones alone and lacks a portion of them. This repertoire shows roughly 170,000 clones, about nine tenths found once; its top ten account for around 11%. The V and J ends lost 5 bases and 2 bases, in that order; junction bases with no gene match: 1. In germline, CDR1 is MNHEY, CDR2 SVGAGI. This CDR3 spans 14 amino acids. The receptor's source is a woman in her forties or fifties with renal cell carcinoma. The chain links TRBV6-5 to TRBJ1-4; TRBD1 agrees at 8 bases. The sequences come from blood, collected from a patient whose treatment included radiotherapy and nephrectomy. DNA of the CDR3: TGTGCCAGCAGTCGACAGGGGACTAATGAAAAACTGTTTTTT. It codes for CASSRQGTNEKLFF.